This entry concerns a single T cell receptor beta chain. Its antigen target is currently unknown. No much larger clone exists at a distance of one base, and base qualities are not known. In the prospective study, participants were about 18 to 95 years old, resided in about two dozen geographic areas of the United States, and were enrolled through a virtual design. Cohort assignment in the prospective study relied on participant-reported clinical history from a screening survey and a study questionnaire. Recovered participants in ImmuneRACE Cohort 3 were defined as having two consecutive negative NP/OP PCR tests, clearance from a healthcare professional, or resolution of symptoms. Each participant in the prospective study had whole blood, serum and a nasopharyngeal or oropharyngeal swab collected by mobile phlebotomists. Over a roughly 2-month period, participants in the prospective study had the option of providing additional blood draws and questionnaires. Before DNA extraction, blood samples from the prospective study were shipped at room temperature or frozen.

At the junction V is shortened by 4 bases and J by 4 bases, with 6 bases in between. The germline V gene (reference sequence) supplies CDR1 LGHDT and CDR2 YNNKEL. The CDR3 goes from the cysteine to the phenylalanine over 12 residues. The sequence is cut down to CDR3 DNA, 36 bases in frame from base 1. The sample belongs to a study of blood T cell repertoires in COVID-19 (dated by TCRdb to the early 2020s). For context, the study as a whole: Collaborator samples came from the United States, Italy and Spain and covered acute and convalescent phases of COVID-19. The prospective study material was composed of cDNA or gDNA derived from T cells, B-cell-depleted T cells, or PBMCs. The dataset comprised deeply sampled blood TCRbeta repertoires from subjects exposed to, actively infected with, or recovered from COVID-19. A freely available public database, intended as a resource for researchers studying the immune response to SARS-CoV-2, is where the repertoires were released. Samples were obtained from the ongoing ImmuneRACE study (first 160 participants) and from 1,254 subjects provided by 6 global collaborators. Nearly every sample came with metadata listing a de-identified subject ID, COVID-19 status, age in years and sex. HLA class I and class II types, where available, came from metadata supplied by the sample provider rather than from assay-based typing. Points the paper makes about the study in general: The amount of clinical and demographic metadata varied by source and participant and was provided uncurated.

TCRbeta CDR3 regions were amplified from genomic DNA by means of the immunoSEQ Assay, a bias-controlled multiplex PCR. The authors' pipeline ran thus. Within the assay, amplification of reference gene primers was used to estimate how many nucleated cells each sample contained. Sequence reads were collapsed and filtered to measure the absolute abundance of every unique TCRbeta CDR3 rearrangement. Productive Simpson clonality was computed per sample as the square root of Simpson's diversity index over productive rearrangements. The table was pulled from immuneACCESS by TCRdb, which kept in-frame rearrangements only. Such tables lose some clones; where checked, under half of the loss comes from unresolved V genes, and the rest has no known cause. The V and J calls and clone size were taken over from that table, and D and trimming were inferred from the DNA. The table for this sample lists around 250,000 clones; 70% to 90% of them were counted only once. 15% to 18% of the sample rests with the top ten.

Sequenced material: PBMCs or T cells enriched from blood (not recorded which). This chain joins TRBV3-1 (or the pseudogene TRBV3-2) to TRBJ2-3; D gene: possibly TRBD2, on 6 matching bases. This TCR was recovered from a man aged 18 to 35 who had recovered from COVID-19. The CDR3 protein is CASSRGADTQYF. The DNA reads TGTGCCAGCAGCCGGGGGGCAGATACGCAGTATTTT.